This TCR beta chain originates from a study of cytomegalovirus exposure and HLA in healthy donors. Notes on the study in general: When analyzed later, a missense DCLRE1C variant was found to be linked to TCR beta V- and J-gene trimming. Later work showed greater clonal expansion in HLA-associated TCR beta chains than in equally common others.

V trimming: 4 bases; J trimming: 9 bases; junction bases outside the gene matches: 6. Looked up from germline, CDR1 is MNHNY and CDR2 is SVGAGI (reference sequence). There are 13 residues in the CDR3. With regard to this clone: Antigen unknown.

The PCR contained 60 Vbeta and 13 Jbeta primers. Here immunoSEQ multiplex PCR was the method, and the copy in TCRdb shows in-frame clones only, minus some. The sample includes about 130,000 clones, over 8% of them seen just once. The V and J genes are TRBV6-6 and TRBJ2-3; the match to TRBD1 covers 8 bases. This sequence was found in a man between 35 and 55 years old in good health and CMV-seronegative. Sequencing was performed on PBMCs. The CDR3 loop reads CASSSPDRVTQYF. CDR3 nucleotide sequence: TGTGCCAGCAGTTCTCCGGACAGGGTCACGCAGTATTTT.